A selection of T cell receptor beta chains follows, all from one sample in a study of shared clonotypes between healthy human individuals. Some clones are missing from TCRdb's copy, which holds only in-frame ones; the method was immunoSEQ multiplex PCR. The data show a few million clones, around 92% seen once. The material sequenced was naive CD4+ T cells from PBMCs. These receptors were taken from a man between 18 and 29 years old in good health. Some clones in this sample may be carry-over from other donors' samples. Both conserved end residues are part of each CDR3. D genes are given only for firm matches. Clone size is not always given. Where it is, it says once, few, many or a class for expanded clones.

v_call	clone_size	cdr3_length	d_call	j_call	cdr3_aa	cdr3_nt
TRBV2	.	17	TRBD2	TRBJ2-1	CASSPEGLAVAGVEQFF	TGTGCCAGCAGCCCCGAGGGACTAGCGGTAGCAGGGGTTGAGCAGTTCTTC
TRBV19	.	14	.	TRBJ1-4	CASSMGRVGEKLFF	TGTGCCAGTAGTATGGGGCGCGTCGGTGAAAAACTGTTTTTT
TRBV5-1	once	14	TRBD2	TRBJ2-5	CASSATSGQETQYF	TGCGCCAGCAGCGCGACTAGCGGGCAAGAGACCCAGTACTTC
TRBV6-1	.	17	.	TRBJ1-2	CASSEGAHRRYSYGYTF	TGTGCCAGCAGTGAGGGGGCCCATCGTCGCTACTCCTATGGCTACACCTTC
TRBV6-6	.	16	TRBD2	TRBJ2-2	CASSYPGTSVTGELFF	TGTGCCAGCAGTTACCCCGGGACTAGCGTAACCGGGGAGCTGTTTTTT
TRBV15	few	12	.	TRBJ1-2	CATSREGYGYTF	TGTGCCACCAGCAGAGAAGGCTATGGCTACACCTTC
TRBV7-2	.	16	TRBD2	TRBJ2-2	CASSLIPAGMGGELFF	TGTGCCAGCAGCTTAATTCCAGCGGGGATGGGCGGGGAGCTGTTTTTT
TRBV10-1	.	15	.	TRBJ2-5	CASIIPGGGRETQYF	TGCGCCAGCATTATCCCAGGGGGGGGGCGAGAGACCCAGTACTTC
TRBV15	.	14	.	TRBJ2-3	CATSRDLIGETQYF	TGTGCCACCAGCAGAGATTTAATCGGGGAGACGCAGTATTTT
TRBV19	.	16	.	TRBJ2-7	CASSINRDEVLYEQYF	TGTGCCAGTAGTATAAACCGGGACGAAGTCTTGTACGAGCAGTACTTC
TRBV28	.	13	.	TRBJ2-2	CASSFMNPGELFF	TGTGCCAGCAGTTTTATGAATCCCGGGGAGCTGTTTTTT
TRBV25-1	.	14	.	TRBJ1-1	CASSEVQGNTEAFF	TGTGCCAGCAGTGAAGTACAGGGGAACACTGAAGCTTTCTTT
TRBV4-3	.	17	TRBD1	TRBJ2-4	CASSPRGQGALGNIQYF	TGCGCCAGCAGCCCTAGGGGACAGGGGGCGCTTGGAAACATTCAGTACTTC
TRBV28	.	14	.	TRBJ1-1	CASSTPARNTEAFF	TGTGCCAGCAGCACCCCCGCAAGGAACACTGAAGCTTTCTTT
TRBV5-1	.	14	.	TRBJ1-3	CASSLGGSGNTIYF	TGCGCCAGCAGCCTCGGTGGCTCTGGAAACACCATATATTTT
TRBV27	few	15	.	TRBJ1-1	CASSFYAGMNTEAFF	TGTGCCAGCAGTTTTTACGCAGGGATGAACACTGAAGCTTTCTTT
TRBV18	.	15	TRBD2	TRBJ2-7	CASSPLAGENYEQYF	TGTGCCAGCTCACCTCTAGCGGGAGAGAACTACGAGCAGTACTTC
TRBV5-1	.	16	.	TRBJ2-7	CASSFTPAGLPYEQYF	TGCGCCAGCAGCTTTACCCCTGCGGGTCTCCCCTACGAGCAGTACTTC
TRBV28	.	13	.	TRBJ2-2	CASSSQGPGELFF	TGTGCCAGCAGTTCACAGGGACCCGGGGAGCTGTTTTTT
TRBV5-1	.	15	TRBD2	TRBJ2-3	CASRWATSGTDTQYF	TGCGCCAGCCGCTGGGCCACTAGCGGCACAGATACGCAGTATTTT
TRBV28	.	16	TRBD2	TRBJ2-1	CASYKPGLATSNEQFF	TGTGCCAGCTACAAACCGGGACTAGCGACCTCCAATGAGCAGTTCTTC
TRBV28	.	17	.	TRBJ1-1	CASSLPPGRQENTEAFF	TGTGCCAGCAGTCTGCCACCGGGACGCCAGGAGAACACTGAAGCTTTCTTT
TRBV7-3	once	13	TRBD2	TRBJ2-1	CASSLTSGVEQFF	TGTGCCAGCAGCTTAACCAGCGGGGTTGAGCAGTTCTTC
TRBV28	.	12	.	TRBJ2-1	CASSLNYNEQFF	TGTGCCAGCAGTTTAAACTACAATGAGCAGTTCTTC
TRBV10-1	.	15	.	TRBJ2-5	CASSESRGPQETQYF	TGCGCCAGCAGTGAGTCCAGGGGCCCCCAAGAGACCCAGTACTTC
TRBV19	.	13	TRBD1	TRBJ1-2	CASSTGGSYGYTF	TGTGCCAGTAGTACAGGGGGCTCCTATGGCTACACCTTC
TRBV19	.	13	.	TRBJ1-1	CASTDRGRSEAFF	TGTGCCAGTACCGATAGGGGCCGGAGTGAAGCTTTCTTT
TRBV4-1	.	14	.	TRBJ2-3	CASSQVQGADTQYF	TGCGCCAGCAGCCAAGTACAGGGCGCAGATACGCAGTATTTT
TRBV6-6	.	14	.	TRBJ2-5	CASSSGRSQETQYF	TGTGCCAGCAGTTCAGGCAGATCCCAAGAGACCCAGTACTTC
TRBV19	.	13	.	TRBJ1-5	CASSIVQAQPQHF	TGTGCCAGTAGTATCGTACAGGCTCAGCCCCAGCATTTT
TRBV7-6	.	14	.	TRBJ1-3	CASRPGGTGNTIYF	TGTGCCAGCCGCCCCGGCGGGACTGGAAACACCATATATTTT
TRBV7-2	.	14	.	TRBJ1-3	CASSPGDSGNTIYF	TGTGCCAGCAGCCCAGGGGACTCTGGAAACACCATATATTTT